This is a list of T cell receptor beta chains from one sample in a study of cytomegalovirus exposure and HLA in healthy donors. This table comes from immunoSEQ multiplex PCR, and its TCRdb copy is limited to in-frame clones, with some not included. The data hold about 130,000 clones, with around four fifths observed a single time. Sequenced sample: PBMCs. The source is a man under 40 in good health and CMV-seropositive. Each CDR3 is given with its conserved first and last residue. The D gene is left open where the match is weak. Clone size is given for some rows only: seen once, a few or many times, or a class if the clone is expanded.

TRBD1,TRBV5-1,.,TRBJ2-3,TGCGCCAGCCGGACAGGGGGCACAGATACGCAGTATTTT,CASRTGGTDTQYF
.,TRBV11-1,.,TRBJ2-1,TGTGCCAGCAGCCGTAACAGGGAATCCTACAATGAGCAGTTCTTC,CASSRNRESYNEQFF
.,TRBV11-1,.,TRBJ2-7,TGTGCCAGCAGCAACCCCGGGGTAACCTACGAGCAGTACTTC,CASSNPGVTYEQYF
.,TRBV2,few,TRBJ1-5,TGTGCCAGCAGTGAGTCAGGACCGGGGCAGCCCCAGCATTTT,CASSESGPGQPQHF
.,TRBV5-1,.,TRBJ2-7,TGCGCCAGCAGCCCCGACAGGTTCCCCTACGAGCAGTACTTC,CASSPDRFPYEQYF
TRBD2,TRBV5-1,.,TRBJ2-5,TGCGCCAGCAGCTTGGGGCTTACTAGCGGGTCTAGGGAGACCCAGTACTTC,CASSLGLTSGSRETQYF
.,TRBV2,.,TRBJ1-1,TGTGCCAGCAGTCGGACACCCATGAACACTGAAGCTTTCTTT,CASSRTPMNTEAFF
TRBD1,TRBV23-1,few,TRBJ1-2,TGCGCCAGCAGTCAAAGGGGGGACAGATCTTATTCTTATGGCTACACCTTC,CASSQRGDRSYSYGYTF
.,TRBV6-1,.,TRBJ1-1,TGTGCCAGCAGTGATCGGGTTCGCCTTGAAGCTTTCTTT,CASSDRVRLEAFF
TRBD1,TRBV6-5,.,TRBJ1-6,TGTGCCAGCAATCCGGGACAGGGGGGGTCACCCCTCCACTTT,CASNPGQGGSPLHF
.,TRBV15,few,TRBJ1-5,TGTGCCACCAGCAGAGATACAGGACCCAATCAGCCCCAGCATTTT,CATSRDTGPNQPQHF
.,TRBV7-6,.,TRBJ2-3,TGTGCCAGCAGCAACCGGGTTTCTGGGTTCGATACGCAGTATTTT,CASSNRVSGFDTQYF
.,TRBV10-1,.,TRBJ2-7,TGCGCCAGCAGTGAGTCGAGCCAGGCCTACGAGCAGTACTTC,CASSESSQAYEQYF
.,TRBV2,.,TRBJ2-1,TGTGCCAGCAGTGGGGACACCTTCAATGAGCAGTTCTTC,CASSGDTFNEQFF
TRBD1,TRBV9,.,TRBJ1-2,TGTGCCAGCAGCGTAGGTAGGGGACAGTTCTATGGCTACACCTTC,CASSVGRGQFYGYTF
.,TRBV5-1,.,TRBJ2-3,TGCGCCACCTCCTGGGGGGGGGCCACAGATACGCAGTATTTT,CATSWGGATDTQYF
TRBD2,TRBV9,.,TRBJ2-4,TGTGCCAGCAGCTTCGGACTAGCGGGGATTCAGTACTTC,CASSFGLAGIQYF
TRBD1,TRBV30,.,TRBJ1-5,TGTGCCTGGAGGGACAGGGGTAGCAATCAGCCCCAGCATTTT,CAWRDRGSNQPQHF
TRBD1,TRBV4-1,once,TRBJ1-4,TGCGCCAGCAGCCAAGATCGCGACAGGGGTAATGAAAAACTGTTTTTT,CASSQDRDRGNEKLFF
TRBD2,TRBV15,.,TRBJ2-1,TGTGCCACCAGCAGAGATACTAGCGGTTATGAGCAGTTCTTC,CATSRDTSGYEQFF
.,TRBV5-6,.,TRBJ1-1,TGTGCCAGCAGCCCCCTCGGAGGAGTTGGCACTGAAGCTTTCTTT,CASSPLGGVGTEAFF
TRBD2,TRBV9,.,TRBJ2-5,TGTGCCAGCAGCGAGACTAGCGGGGGGTGGCAAGAGACCCAGTACTTC,CASSETSGGWQETQYF
TRBD2,TRBV5-1,.,TRBJ2-3,TGCGCCAGCAGCCAGACTAGCGGGGGCACAGATACGCAGTATTTT,CASSQTSGGTDTQYF
TRBD1,TRBV5-4,.,TRBJ1-1,TGTGCCAGCAGCTTAGGACAGGGGCCCGCTAACACTGAAGCTTTCTTT,CASSLGQGPANTEAFF
.,TRBV6-6,.,TRBJ2-4,TGTGCCAGCAGGGGACAAGACATTCAGTACTTC,CASRGQDIQYF
TRBD1,TRBV6-1,many,TRBJ1-4,TGTGCCAGCAGTGAAGCGACAGGGGGCTGGGATGAAAAACTGTTTTTT,CASSEATGGWDEKLFF
.,TRBV6-5,.,TRBJ2-7,TGTGCCAGCACCCCAGGTCCGTACGCCTACGAGCAGTACTTC,CASTPGPYAYEQYF
TRBD2,TRBV7-8,.,TRBJ2-7,TGTGCCAGCAGCTTACTGTTCCTAGCGGGAGTCTACGAGCAGTACTTC,CASSLLFLAGVYEQYF
TRBD2,TRBV5-1,.,TRBJ2-5,TGCGCCAGCAATCTAGCGGGAGATGGAGAGACCCAGTACTTC,CASNLAGDGETQYF
.,TRBV30,.,TRBJ2-4,TGTGCCTGGACAGGGTTAGGCAAAAACATTCAGTACTTC,CAWTGLGKNIQYF
TRBD1,TRBV5-1,.,TRBJ1-5,TGCGCCAGCAGCCCTTTCGGGACAGACAATCAGCCCCAGCATTTT,CASSPFGTDNQPQHF
TRBD1,TRBV5-4,few,TRBJ2-3,TGTGCCAGCAGCCCGGGACAGACCACAGATACGCAGTATTTT,CASSPGQTTDTQYF
TRBD1,TRBV11-3,.,TRBJ2-2,TGTGCCAGCAGCTTAGCCCTCGGGACAGGGAATCCCGGGGAGCTGTTTTTT,CASSLALGTGNPGELFF
.,TRBV19,.,TRBJ2-1,TGTGCCAGTAGCGGACGGGACTCATGGCCCGATGAGCAGTTCTTC,CASSGRDSWPDEQFF
TRBD2,TRBV7-3,.,TRBJ2-1,TGTGCCAGCAGCCTGGGACTAGCGGGAGGCAATGAGCAGTTCTTC,CASSLGLAGGNEQFF
TRBD2,TRBV6-5,.,TRBJ2-7,TGTGCCAGCACCAAGAGCGGGGGGTACTACGAGCAGTACTTC,CASTKSGGYYEQYF
TRBD2,TRBV15,.,TRBJ2-1,TGTGCCACCAGCACCCCGGGTGGGAGGGCCTTCGGTGAGCAGTTCTTC,CATSTPGGRAFGEQFF
TRBD2,TRBV7-3,.,TRBJ2-5,TGTGCCAGCAGCGTAACTAGCGGCCAAGAGACCCAGTACTTC,CASSVTSGQETQYF
.,TRBV5-1,.,TRBJ2-1,TGCGCCAGCAGCTTGGGCGGGTACAATGAGCAGTTCTTC,CASSLGGYNEQFF
TRBD1,TRBV14,few,TRBJ1-3,TGTGCCAGCAGCCAAACCGGGACAGGGAGAAACACCATATATTTT,CASSQTGTGRNTIYF
TRBD2,TRBV19,.,TRBJ2-7,TGTGCCAGTAGGCCGGGACTAGCGGACACCGAGAACTCCTACGAGCAGTACTTC,CASRPGLADTENSYEQYF
.,TRBV9,once,TRBJ2-3,TGTGCCAGCAGCCCACATCCCGCAGATACGCAGTATTTT,CASSPHPADTQYF
.,TRBV7-7,.,TRBJ2-7,TGTGCCAGCAGCTTACTCGCGGGGCCTTCCTACGAGCAGTACTTC,CASSLLAGPSYEQYF
.,TRBV2,.,TRBJ1-2,TGTGCCAGCAGCGGGGAAGTTTTGAACTATGGCTACACCTTC,CASSGEVLNYGYTF
.,TRBV19,once,TRBJ1-2,TGTGCCAGTAGTATAGGAGGGGGCTATGGCTACACCTTC,CASSIGGGYGYTF
.,TRBV9,.,TRBJ1-4,TGTGCCAGCAGCGTACAGGGAGGGTTTAATGAAAAACTGTTTTTT,CASSVQGGFNEKLFF
.,TRBV5-6,.,TRBJ2-7,TGTGCCAGCAGCTTGGGCCAGTCGCCCTACGAGCAGTACTTC,CASSLGQSPYEQYF
.,TRBV5-1,.,TRBJ2-7,TGCGCCAGCAGCTACCGCAGTACGACTTCCATCTCCTACGAGCAGTACTTC,CASSYRSTTSISYEQYF